The next 20 T cell receptor beta chains were all read from a single sample in a study of cytomegalovirus exposure and HLA in healthy donors. PCR used 60 Vbeta primers and 13 Jbeta primers. Assay used: immunoSEQ multiplex PCR; TCRdb lists only in-frame clones, some missing. The sample contains around 140,000 clones, roughly 80% of which appear only once. The sequenced sample was PBMCs. These receptors all come from a female donor in good health and CMV-seronegative.

The chain couples TRBV11-2 to TRBJ2-2; TRBD2 agrees at 8 bases. With V trimmed by 2 bases and J by 1 base, 6 bases remained unmatched. The CDR3 runs to 17 residues. Germline lookup yields CDR1 SGHAT and CDR2 FQNNGV. In DNA, the CDR3 is TGTGCCAGCAGCTTATTCCCGACTAGCGAGAACACCGGGGAGCTGTTTTTT. This encodes CASSLFPTSENTGELFF.

The CDR3 sequence is CASSLGGTGLGNQPQHF. The CDR3 DNA reads as TGTGCCAGCAGCTTAGGTGGGACAGGCCTAGGCAATCAGCCCCAGCATTTT. This rearrangement joins TRBV7-9 to TRBJ1-5, with 8 bases lining up with TRBD1. Germline V gene sequence: CDR1 SEHNR, CDR2 FQNEAQ (reference sequence). The CDR3 contains 17 residues. V dropped 1 base and J dropped 2; count of bases not matched to a gene: 7.

This clone was found once. The chain has TRBV15 and TRBJ1-1, with TRBD1 identical over 8 bases. Per the germline V gene, CDR1 is LNHNV and CDR2 is YYDKDF (reference sequence). The CDR3 is made up of 14 amino acids. V lost 1 base, J lost 8 bases, and 6 bases stayed unmatched. This CDR3 is CATSRGPGGGEAFF. The CDR3 DNA is TGTGCCACCAGCAGAGGTCCAGGGGGCGGGGAAGCTTTCTTT.

This chain links TRBV7-9 with TRBJ1-2, with unresolved D. CDR1 SEHNR and CDR2 FQNEAQ come from the germline V gene (reference sequence). Deletions cut 3 bases from V and 8 bases from J, with 16 bases between. This CDR3 has 14 residues. The CDR3 is CASSFGGGSGGYTF. In DNA form, the CDR3 reads TGTGCCAGCAGCTTCGGTGGAGGGTCGGGAGGCTACACCTTC.

V usage is TRBV27 and J usage is TRBJ2-2, with TRBD1 as a possible D gene (5 bases). The CDR3 consists of 14 residues. Germline V gene sequence: CDR1 MNHEY, CDR2 SMNVEV (reference sequence). V lost 5 bases and J 1 base, leaving 8 bases between the germline ends. This CDR3 reads CASSLDRNTGELFF. The DNA for the CDR3 is TGTGCCAGCAGTCTCGACAGGAACACCGGGGAGCTGTTTTTT.

V usage is TRBV28 and J usage is TRBJ2-3, with TRBD2 as a possible D gene (5 bases). The germline V gene has CDR1 MDHEN and CDR2 SYDVKM. This CDR3 comprises 15 residues. Trimming cost V 6 bases and J 5 bases, with 18 bases left between them. In nucleotides, the CDR3 is TGTGCCAGCAGCACCCCTCCCGGGGAAGGAGATACGCAGTATTTT. Translated: CASSTPPGEGDTQYF.

The chain combines TRBV5-4 with TRBJ2-1, with 11 bases that match TRBD2. The V segment lost 3 bases and the J segment 8 bases; nucleotides outside the gene matches: 7. The CDR3 is made up of 15 amino acids. The germline CDR1 and CDR2 sequences are SGHNT and YYREEE (reference sequence). The CDR3 region has the DNA TGTGCCAGCAGCTATAGCGGGAGGGCCGGGGATGAGCAGTTCTTC. Encoded protein: CASSYSGRAGDEQFF.

The rearrangement joins TRBV6-5 to TRBJ1-2, with no clear D. Germline V CDR1 and CDR2: MNHEY, SVGAGI. The V gene lost 3 bases and the J gene lost 6 bases, with 14 bases spanning the gap. The CDR3 runs to 14 residues. The CDR3 spells CASSYSLGLDGYTF. Here the CDR3 DNA reads TGTGCCAGCAGTTATTCTCTAGGCCTGGATGGCTACACCTTC.

Note on this clone: One end of the junction is discordant with germline, which a read error may explain. The chain links TRBV7-9 to TRBJ2-7, with D unclear. The CDR3 is made up of 11 amino acids. Germline values: CDR1 SEHNR, CDR2 FQNEAQ (reference sequence). The CDR3 bases are TGTGCCAGCAGCCCCGCGGAGTCCCTGGACTTC. Its translation is CASSPAESLDF.

The rearrangement joins TRBV28 to TRBJ1-1; tentative D call: TRBD1 (6 bases). V was pared by 8 bases and J by 1 base, with 17 bases between. The CDR3 has 15 amino acids. Germline V CDR1 and CDR2: MDHEN, SYDVKM. The CDR3 nucleotides read TGTGCCAGCTCCCGGACAGCGGCGGCGAACACTGAAGCTTTCTTT. Protein sequence: CASSRTAAANTEAFF.

The rearrangement links TRBV9 to TRBJ2-3; the D gene is possibly TRBD2 (6 bases). The CDR3 covers 15 residues. Trimming pared 3 bases from V and 0 bases from J, leaving 11 bases between. Germline CDR1 and CDR2: SGDLS and YYNGEE. The CDR3 sequence is CASSELAGSTDTQYF. DNA for the CDR3: TGTGCCAGCAGCGAACTCGCGGGGAGCACAGATACGCAGTATTTT.

About this clone: The sample contains more than one DNA sequence encoding this CDR3. The rearrangement uses TRBV6-5 and TRBJ2-7; 11 bases fit TRBD1. This CDR3 is 15 amino acids long. Germline loops: CDR1 MNHEY, CDR2 SVGAGI. J was trimmed by 7 bases and V by 4 bases; bases with no gene match: 9. CDR3 protein: CASSSYRDRGREQYF. Here the CDR3 DNA reads TGTGCCAGCAGTTCCTACCGGGACAGGGGGAGAGAGCAGTACTTC.

This sequence joins TRBV7-9 and TRBJ2-5; TRBD1 matches 7 bases. Germline V gene sequence: CDR1 SEHNR, CDR2 FQNEAQ (reference sequence). Losses at the gene ends were 1 base for V and 5 bases for J; bases not matched to a gene: 7. The CDR3 is 15 residues long. CDR3 residues: CASSLVQGEGETQYF. The CDR3, as DNA: TGTGCCAGCAGCTTAGTCCAGGGGGAAGGGGAGACCCAGTACTTC.

V is TRBV27 and J is TRBJ2-2, with TRBD2 as a possible D gene (5 bases). The CDR3 length is 16 residues. The ends were cut back, 2 bases at V and 4 bases at J, with 14 bases in the middle. Per the germline V gene, CDR1 is MNHEY and CDR2 is SMNVEV (reference sequence). CDR3 amino acids: CASSLVDWRSTGELFF. The CDR3, as DNA: TGTGCCAGCAGTTTAGTAGACTGGAGGAGCACCGGGGAGCTGTTTTTT.

V gene TRBV19 combines with J gene TRBJ1-3; D is undetermined. The CDR3 totals 12 residues. The V gene's germline CDR1 is LNHDA and CDR2 SQIVND (reference sequence). Trimming removed 5 bases at V and 3 bases at J, with 5 bases between. CDR3: CASSLYGNTIYF. The CDR3 DNA sequence: TGTGCCAGTAGTCTCTATGGAAACACCATATATTTT.

The J gene is TRBJ2-5, the V gene TRBV9; 8 bases line up with TRBD2. The last part of the DNA fits TRBJ2-7 better; the J call may be wrong. Germline V gene sequence: CDR1 SGDLS, CDR2 YYNGEE. The CDR3 loop spans 15 amino acids. For the CDR3, the DNA is TGTGCCAGCAGCGTAGGCACTAGCGGCACCTACGAGCAGTACTTC. It translates to CASSVGTSGTYEQYF.

This clone has only one observation. The J gene is TRBJ2-2, the V gene TRBV5-1; perhaps TRBD2 as D (7 bases). The CDR3 has 16 residues. CDR1 is SGHRS and CDR2 is YFSETQ in the germline V gene. The V end was cut by 4 bases, the J end by 3 bases, with 16 bases between. CDR3 nucleotide sequence: TGCGCCAGCAGCCATGCCGGGGGGCGAGACACCGGGGAGCTGTTTTTT. It translates to CASSHAGGRDTGELFF.

This chain uses TRBV19 with TRBJ1-5; the match to TRBD1 covers 7 bases. The CDR3 length is 16 residues. Germline V gene data show CDR1 as LNHDA and CDR2 as SQIVND (reference sequence). V was pared by 11 bases and J by 6 bases, with 19 bases of the junction left unmatched. CDR3 bases: TGTGCCGGAGGAGAGGAACAGGGGAAAATGGGTCAGCCCCAGCATTTT. Translation gives CAGGEEQGKMGQPQHF.

The V and J genes are TRBV5-1 and TRBJ2-3; TRBD2 aligns across 8 bases. The CDR3 is 19 residues long. The germline V gene encodes CDR1 SGHRS and CDR2 YFSETQ. Trimming took 3 bases from V and 3 from J; bases not matched to a gene: 18. The CDR3 loop is CASSYGLLSGGGRTDTQYF. In DNA, the CDR3 is TGCGCCAGCAGCTATGGACTACTGAGCGGGGGAGGGAGGACAGATACGCAGTATTTT.

CDR3 sequence reads: CASSPGAGSGNTIYF. CDR3 DNA: TGCGCCAGCAGCCCAGGGGCAGGGAGTGGAAACACCATATATTTT. This chain joins TRBV5-1 and TRBJ1-3; the D gene is possibly TRBD1 (6 bases). Per germline, CDR1 SGHRS and CDR2 YFSETQ. V gave up 4 bases and J gave up 3 bases, with 14 bases separating them. There are 15 residues in the CDR3.